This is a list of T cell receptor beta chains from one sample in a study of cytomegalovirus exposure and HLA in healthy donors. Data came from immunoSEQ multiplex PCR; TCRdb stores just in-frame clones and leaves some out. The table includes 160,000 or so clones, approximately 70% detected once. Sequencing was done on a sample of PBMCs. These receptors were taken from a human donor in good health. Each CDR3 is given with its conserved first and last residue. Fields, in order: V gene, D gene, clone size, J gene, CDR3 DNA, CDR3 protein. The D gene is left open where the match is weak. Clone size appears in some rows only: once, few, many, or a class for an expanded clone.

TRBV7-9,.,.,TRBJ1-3,TGTGCCAGCGGTCCCTCTACTTCGAGCTCTGGAAACACCATATATTTT,CASGPSTSSSGNTIYF
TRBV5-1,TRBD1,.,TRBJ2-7,TGCGCCAGCAGTTATTCCGGGACAGGCCCCTACGAGCAGTACTTC,CASSYSGTGPYEQYF
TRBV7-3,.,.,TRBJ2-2,TGTGCCAGCAGTCAGACGCAGGGCTTGACCGGGGAGCTGTTTTTT,CASSQTQGLTGELFF
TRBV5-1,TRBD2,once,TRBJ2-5,TGCGCCAGCAGCTTGGCCGGGAGCCTAGCGGGGGCCGAGACCCAGTACTTC,CASSLAGSLAGAETQYF
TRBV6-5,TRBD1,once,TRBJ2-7,TGTGCCAGCAGTTACTCCGAACAGGGGTCCTACGAGCAGTACTTC,CASSYSEQGSYEQYF
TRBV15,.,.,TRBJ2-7,TGTGCCACCAGCAGTTCTAGCTACGAGCAGTACTTC,CATSSSSYEQYF
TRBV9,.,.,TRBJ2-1,TGTGCCAGCAGCGTAGGCGGGGGCCCCTACAATGAGCAGTTCTTC,CASSVGGGPYNEQFF
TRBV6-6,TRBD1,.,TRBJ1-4,TGTGCCAGCAGGGCCACAGGGGGCTTTGAAAAACTGTTTTTT,CASRATGGFEKLFF
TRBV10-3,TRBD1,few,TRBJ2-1,TGTGCCATCAGTGGGGGACAGGAGACCTACAATGAGCAGTTCTTC,CAISGGQETYNEQFF
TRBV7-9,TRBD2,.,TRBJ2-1,TGTGCCAGCAGCCCGGATCCGCGAGCGGGGGGATCCTACAATGAGCAGTTCTTC,CASSPDPRAGGSYNEQFF
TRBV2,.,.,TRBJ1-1,TGTGCCAGCAGTACAAAGACAGAGATGAACACTGAAGCTTTTTTT,CASSTKTEMNTEAFF
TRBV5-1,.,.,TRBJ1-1,TGCGCCAGCAGCTTGGGGCCAACTCACAGGCAGAACACTGAAGCTTTCTTT,CASSLGPTHRQNTEAFF
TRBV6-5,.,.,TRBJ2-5,TGTGCCAGCAGTTCCGCGGGGGCTAGCGAAGAGACCCAGTACTTC,CASSSAGASEETQYF
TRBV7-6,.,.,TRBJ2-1,TGTGCCAGCAGCACCCCCCTAGGCCAGCTGCAGTTCTTC,CASSTPLGQLQFF
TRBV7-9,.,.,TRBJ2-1,TGTGCCAGCAGCTTAGCGTTGGCGGTCTCCTACAATGAGCAGTTCTTC,CASSLALAVSYNEQFF
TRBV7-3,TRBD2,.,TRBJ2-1,TGTGCCAGCAGCGCACTAGCGGGTAGGGGCAATGAGCAGTTCTTC,CASSALAGRGNEQFF
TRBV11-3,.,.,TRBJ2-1,TGTGCCAGCAGCCTGACAGGAGTATCCTACAATGAGCAGTTCTTC,CASSLTGVSYNEQFF
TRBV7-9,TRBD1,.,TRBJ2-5,TGTGCCAGCAGCCCTCGAATACCGGGGACAGGGGGAAAAGAGACCCAGTACTTC,CASSPRIPGTGGKETQYF
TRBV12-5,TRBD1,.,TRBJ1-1,TGTGCTAGTGATGCAACAGGGGGCACTGAAGCTTTCTTT,CASDATGGTEAFF
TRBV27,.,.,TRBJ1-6,TGTGCCAGCAGTTTATCGGCGGTTTCACCCCTCCACTTT,CASSLSAVSPLHF
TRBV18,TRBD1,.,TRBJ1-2,TGTGCCAGCTCACCACCATCACGGACAGGGGGAAGGTATGGCTACACCTTC,CASSPPSRTGGRYGYTF
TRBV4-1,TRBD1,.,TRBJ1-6,TGCGCCAGCAGCCAAGGACAGGGCTCACCCCTCCACTTT,CASSQGQGSPLHF
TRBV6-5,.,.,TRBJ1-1,TGTGCCAGCACCCCCCCGGGGGCGGGGGACACTGAAGCTTTCTTT,CASTPPGAGDTEAFF
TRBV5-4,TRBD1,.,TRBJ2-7,TGTGCCAGCAGCTTGGCCGGACAGGGAGCCTACGAGCAGTACTTC,CASSLAGQGAYEQYF
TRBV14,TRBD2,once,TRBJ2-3,TGTGCCAGCAGCCCCTGGACTAGCGGCACAGATACGCAGTATTTT,CASSPWTSGTDTQYF
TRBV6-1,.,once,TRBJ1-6,TGTGCCAGCAGACCCCAGGGCTCCAATAATTCACCCCTCCACTTT,CASRPQGSNNSPLHF
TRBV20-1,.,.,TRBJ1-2,TGCAGTGCTAGCCTACAGGGAAGCTACACCTTC,CSASLQGSYTF